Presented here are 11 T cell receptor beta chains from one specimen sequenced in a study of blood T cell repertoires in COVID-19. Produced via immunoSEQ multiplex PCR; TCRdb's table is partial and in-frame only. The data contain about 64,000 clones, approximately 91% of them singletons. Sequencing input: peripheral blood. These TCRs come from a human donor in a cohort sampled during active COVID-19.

In nucleotides, the CDR3 is TGTGCCAGCTCACCACGGGGGCCCGGCACTGAAGCTTTCTTT. Residues: CASSPRGPGTEAFF. The gene calls are TRBV18 and TRBJ1-1; TRBD1 might be the D (6 bases). Trimming took 1 base from V and 4 from J, leaving 10 bases between them. CDR3 length: 14 amino acids. The germline V gene encodes CDR1 KGHSH and CDR2 LQKENI. Looking up the rest from reference TRBV18 and TRBJ1-1 gives the full variable domain: NAGVMQNPRHLVRRRGQEARLRCSPMKGHSHVYWYRQLPEEGLKFMVYLQKENIIDESGMPKERFSAEFPKEGPSILRIQQVVRGDSAAYFCASSPRGPGTEAFFGQGTRLTVV.

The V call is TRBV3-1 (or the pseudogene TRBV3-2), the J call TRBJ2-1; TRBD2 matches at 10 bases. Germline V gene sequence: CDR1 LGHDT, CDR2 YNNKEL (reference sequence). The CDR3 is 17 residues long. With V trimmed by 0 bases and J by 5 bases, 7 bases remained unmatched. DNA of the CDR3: TGTGCCAGCAGCCAAGACACCAGCGGGAGGGCCGACAATGAGCAGTTCTTC. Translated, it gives CASSQDTSGRADNEQFF.

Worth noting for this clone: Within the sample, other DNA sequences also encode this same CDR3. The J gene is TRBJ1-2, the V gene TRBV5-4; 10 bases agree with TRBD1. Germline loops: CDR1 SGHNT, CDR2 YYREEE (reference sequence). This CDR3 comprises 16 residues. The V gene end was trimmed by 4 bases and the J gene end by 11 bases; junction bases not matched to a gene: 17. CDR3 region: CASSGAGDRGKGGYTF. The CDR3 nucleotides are TGTGCCAGCAGCGGCGCCGGGGACAGGGGTAAAGGTGGTTACACCTTC.

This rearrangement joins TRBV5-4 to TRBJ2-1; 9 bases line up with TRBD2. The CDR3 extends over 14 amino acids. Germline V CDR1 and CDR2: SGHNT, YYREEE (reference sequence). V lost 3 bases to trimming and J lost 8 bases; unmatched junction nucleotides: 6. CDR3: CASSSAGGPDEQFF. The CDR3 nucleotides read TGTGCCAGCAGCTCCGCGGGAGGGCCTGATGAGCAGTTCTTC.

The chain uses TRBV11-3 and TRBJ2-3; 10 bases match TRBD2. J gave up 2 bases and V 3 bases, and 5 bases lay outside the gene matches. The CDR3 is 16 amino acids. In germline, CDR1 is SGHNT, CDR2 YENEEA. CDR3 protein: CASSLDLAGDTDTQYF. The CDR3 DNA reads TGTGCCAGCAGCTTGGACCTAGCGGGAGACACAGATACGCAGTATTTT.

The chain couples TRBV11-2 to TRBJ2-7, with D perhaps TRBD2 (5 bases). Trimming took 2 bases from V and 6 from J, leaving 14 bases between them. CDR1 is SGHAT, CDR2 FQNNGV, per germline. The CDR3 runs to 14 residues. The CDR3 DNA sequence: TGTGCCAGCAGCTTAAATAATCTGAGCGGCGAGCAGTACTTC. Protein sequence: CASSLNNLSGEQYF.

The CDR3 DNA follows: TGCGCCAGCAGCTTGGGAGGTAGCGGGTCCAGCTCCTACAATGAGCAGTTCTTC. Protein product: CASSLGGSGSSSYNEQFF. This chain joins TRBV5-1 and TRBJ2-1; 7 positions agree with TRBD2. Germline V gene lookup returns CDR1 SGHRS and CDR2 YFSETQ. V gave up 0 bases and J gave up 0 bases; unmatched junction bases: 9. The CDR3 covers 18 residues.

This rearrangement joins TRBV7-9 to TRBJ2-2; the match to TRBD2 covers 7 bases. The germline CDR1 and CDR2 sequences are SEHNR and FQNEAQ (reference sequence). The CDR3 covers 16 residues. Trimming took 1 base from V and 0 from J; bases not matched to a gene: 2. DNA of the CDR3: TGTGCCAGCAGCTTAGGTGGACTAGCGAACACCGGGGAGCTGTTTTTT. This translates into CASSLGGLANTGELFF.

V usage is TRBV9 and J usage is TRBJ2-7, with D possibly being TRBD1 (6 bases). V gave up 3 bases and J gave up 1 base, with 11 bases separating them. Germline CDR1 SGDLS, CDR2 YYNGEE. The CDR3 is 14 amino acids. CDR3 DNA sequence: TGTGCCAGCAGCGACGACAGGTTTTCCTACGAGCAGTACTTC. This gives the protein CASSDDRFSYEQYF.

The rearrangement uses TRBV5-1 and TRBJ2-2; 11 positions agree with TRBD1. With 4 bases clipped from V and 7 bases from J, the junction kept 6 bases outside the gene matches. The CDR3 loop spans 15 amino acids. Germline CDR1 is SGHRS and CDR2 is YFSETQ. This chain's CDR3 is CASSPGQGAIGELFF. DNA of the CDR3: TGCGCCAGCAGCCCCGGACAGGGGGCGATCGGGGAGCTGTTTTTT.

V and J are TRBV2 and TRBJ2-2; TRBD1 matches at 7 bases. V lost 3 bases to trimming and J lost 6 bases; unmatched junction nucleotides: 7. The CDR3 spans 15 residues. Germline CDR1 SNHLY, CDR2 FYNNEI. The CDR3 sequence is CASSDGVTGAGELFF. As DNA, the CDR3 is TGTGCCAGCAGTGATGGGGTAACAGGGGCCGGGGAGCTGTTTTTT.